Listed below are T cell receptor beta chains from one sample, sequenced in a study of CD8 T cells in ankylosing spondylitis. From the 5' RACE reads, TCRdb called clonotypes with MiXCR, one entry per CDR3 protein. The table shows some 840,000 distinct CDR3 sequences, with 10% to 15% occurring only once. The specimen sequenced was blood, either unsorted or a sorted T cell fraction (not recorded which). All receptors derive from a male donor with ankylosing spondylitis. CDR3s include the opening cysteine and the closing phenylalanine or tryptophan. The D gene is left open where the match is weak. Each size is once, few or many counts, or a class when the clone is expanded.

>TRBJ2-5|many|-|TRBV12-3/TRBV12-4
TGTGCCAGCAGTCTCAGACACAGTCAAGAGACCCAGTACTTC
CASSLRHSQETQYF
>TRBJ1-4|few|TRBD1|TRBV20-1
TGCAGTGCTAGAGTCGGGACAGGGCATGAAAAACTGTTTTTT
CSARVGTGHEKLFF
>TRBJ2-1|few|TRBD2|TRBV7-9
TGTGCCAGCAGCTTGAGCGGGGAGCACAATGAGCAGTTCTTC
CASSLSGEHNEQFF
>TRBJ1-2|few|-|TRBV10-3
TGTGCCATCAGTGAAATCGGTGGCTATGGCTACACCTTC
CAISEIGGYGYTF
>TRBJ1-1|few|-|TRBV5-1
TGCGCCAGCAGCTTGGACAGGGTCGGCGGAGCTTTCTTT
CASSLDRVGGAFF
>TRBJ2-1|few|TRBD2|TRBV6-1
TGTGCCAGCAGAAGGCTAGCGGGGGGGCACAATGAGCAGTTCTTC
CASRRLAGGHNEQFF
>TRBJ1-1|many|-|TRBV19
TGTGCCAGTACGGGACTCACTGAGGGTTTAGGAATTAAGGCTGAAGCTTTCTTT
CASTGLTEGLGIKAEAFF
>TRBJ2-1|few|TRBD1|TRBV2
TGTGCCAGCAGTGTGGGGACAGGGGTCCATGAGCAGTTCTTC
CASSVGTGVHEQFF
>TRBJ2-7|many|-|TRBV7-9
TGTGCCAGCAGCGTGGGTCCTTCGCAGTACTTC
CASSVGPSQYF
>TRBJ1-5|few|TRBD1|TRBV7-2
TGTGCCAGCAGCTTATTCGGGACAGGGGGCAATCAGCCCCAGCATTTT
CASSLFGTGGNQPQHF